Listed here is a single T cell receptor beta chain. The data were taken from a study of blood T cell repertoires in COVID-19. Study in general: Sites in the United States, Italy and Spain provided acute and convalescent COVID-19 samples.

The authors' processing: Estimates of nucleated cell counts were drawn from the amplification of reference gene primers. Clones were read by immunoSEQ multiplex PCR, and TCRdb kept only the in-frame ones, dropping some. For V, J and clone size, that table is used; D and trimming come from the DNA. Of nearly 200,000 clones listed, around 90% are singletons. The CDR3 loop spans 15 amino acids. The germline gives CDR1 SGHDT, CDR2 YYEEEE. V shed 4 bases and J 2 bases; nucleotides not matched to a gene: 7. Sequencing used PBMCs or T cells enriched from blood (not recorded which). The chain couples TRBV5-6 to TRBJ2-3; 7 bases are shared with TRBD1. This clonotype originated in a woman aged 18-30 years who had recovered from COVID-19. This CDR3 reads CASSGTVKLTDTQYF. The CDR3 nucleotides are TGTGCCAGCAGCGGGACAGTAAAGCTCACAGATACGCAGTATTTT.